The 32 T cell receptor beta chains below come from one sample, sequenced in a study of CD8+CD57+ T cells in acquired aplastic anemia. Genomic DNA served as template for TCR beta VDJ and CDR3 profiling. Via MiXCR, TCRdb re-called the reads, giving one row per CDR3 protein. The sample comprises about 220,000 distinct CDR3 sequences, around 43% of which are singletons, and over 7.5% rests with the top ten. Patients who underwent sequencing had shown CD8+CD57+ cell expansion by flow cytometry. The sequencing input was sorted CD4+, CD8+, or CD8+CD57+ T cells (not recorded which) from PBMCs. The source of these receptors is a human donor with aplastic anemia.

This clonotype occurred many times. J is TRBJ1-1 and V is TRBV5-1; no definite D call. In germline, CDR1 is SGHRS, CDR2 YFSETQ. Trimming took off 1 base at V and 1 base at J, with 11 bases between the two ends. The CDR3 is 15 amino acids. The CDR3 DNA follows: TGCGCCAGCAGCTTGTTTTGGGTTAGGAACACTGAAGCTTTCTTT. This codes for CASSLFWVRNTEAFF.

This clonotype came up a few times. Given the absence of the conserved phenylalanine or tryptophan at the CDR3 end, a read error is likely. J is TRBJ1-2 and V is TRBV5-1; 9 bases agree with TRBD1. CDR3 length: 15 amino acids. V shed 4 bases, J shed 5 bases, and the junction held 9 bases outside the gene matches. The V gene's germline CDR1 is SGHRS and CDR2 YFSETQ. The CDR3 coding sequence is TGCGCCAGCAGCCAAGATCCTGGACAGGGGTATGGCTACACCTCC. Translated: CASSQDPGQGYGYTS.

This clonotype was seen a handful of times. The V gene is TRBV7-9, the J gene TRBJ2-7; 11 nucleotides align to TRBD1. V shed 8 bases and J 6 bases; nucleotides not matched to a gene: 9. This CDR3 is built from 14 residues. Germline V CDR1 and CDR2: SEHNR, FQNEAQ (reference sequence). The CDR3 coding sequence is TGTGCCAGCGGCCAGGACAGGGGGCAGGGCGAGCAGTACTTC. Encoded protein: CASGQDRGQGEQYF.

The table lists this clonotype with many counts. The CDR3 protein is CSAGGWSWPGELFF. CDR3 nucleotides: TGCAGTGCTGGAGGGTGGAGTTGGCCCGGGGAGCTGTTTTTT. The chain employs TRBV20-1 and TRBJ2-2, with D perhaps matching TRBD2 (6 bases). The CDR3 has 14 amino acids. The germline V gene has CDR1 DFQATT and CDR2 SNEGSKA (reference sequence). Trimming pared 5 bases from V and 6 bases from J, leaving 16 bases between.

A remark on this clonotype: This could be a read error, since a much larger clone is one nucleotide away. The gene calls are TRBV5-1 and TRBJ1-1; TRBD1 is a possible D gene (5 bases). The CDR3 loop spans 16 amino acids. In germline, CDR1 is SGHRS, CDR2 YFSETQ. Trimming took off 4 bases at V and 10 bases at J, with 26 bases between the two ends. Here the CDR3 reads CASSPGIEGTQRAAFF. CDR3 coding DNA: TGCGCCAGCAGCCCGGGGATTGAAGGGACGCAAAGAGCAGCTTTCTTT.

This clonotype occurred a few times. This sequence joins TRBV7-8 and TRBJ1-6, with a possible D match to TRBD1 (6 bases). Germline-derived CDR1 and CDR2 are SGHVS and FQNEAQ. The CDR3 has 15 amino acids. Trimming pared 5 bases from V and 7 bases from J, leaving 15 bases between. DNA of the CDR3: TGTGCCAGCAGCCTCCGGGACAAAGACAATTCACCCCTCCACTTT. It translates to CASSLRDKDNSPLHF.

This clonotype was counted once. The chain recombines TRBV7-2 with TRBJ2-1; 7 nucleotides match TRBD2. The CDR3 loop spans 16 amino acids. Germline trimming cut 1 base from V and 7 bases from J; bases unmatched to any gene: 10. The germline gives CDR1 SGHTA, CDR2 FQGNSA. The CDR3 DNA is TGTGCCAGCAGCTTAGGTCCAGCGGGATATGGGAATGAGCAGTTCTTC. As protein: CASSLGPAGYGNEQFF. Full variable domain (rest looked up from reference TRBV7-2 and TRBJ2-1): GAGVSQSPSNKVTEKGKDVELRCDPISGHTALYWYRQSLGQGLEFLIYFQGNSAPDKSGLPSDRFSAERTGGSVSTLTIQRTQQEDSAVYLCASSLGPAGYGNEQFFGPGTRLTVL.

A note on this clonotype: The junction differs from germline at one of its ends, possibly a read error. V is TRBV12-3 or TRBV12-4 and J is TRBJ1-2, with D possibly being TRBD1 (6 bases). The CDR3 contains 16 residues. As DNA, the CDR3 is TGTGCTAGTGGTGGGGACAAGGCCTTGGGAAACTATGGCAACACCTTC. Its protein is CASGGDKALGNYGNTF.

In DNA form, the CDR3 reads TGTGCCAGCTCACCGCGGGAAGCGGATGAGCAGTTCTTC. Amino acids: CASSPREADEQFF. The chain joins TRBV18 to TRBJ2-1, with TRBD2 as a possible D gene (6 bases). Per germline, CDR1 KGHSH and CDR2 LQKENI. The V and J ends lost 3 bases and 8 bases respectively, with 11 bases between them. This CDR3 is 13 amino acids long.

This clonotype was counted between two and nine times. V is TRBV5-6 and J is TRBJ2-5; 14 bases line up with TRBD2. J gave up 3 bases and V 3 bases, and 10 bases lay outside the gene matches. This CDR3 comprises 18 residues. Germline CDR1 reads SGHDT; CDR2 reads YYEEEE. CDR3 sequence: CASSSGTSGRGRKETQYF. CDR3 coding DNA: TGTGCCAGCAGCTCCGGGACTAGCGGGAGAGGTCGTAAAGAGACCCAGTACTTC.

The gene calls are TRBV27 and TRBJ2-3; no definite D call. The CDR3 loop spans 14 amino acids. V was shortened by 3 bases and J by 6 bases, with 13 bases between the two germline ends. CDR1 and CDR2 (germline): MNHEY, SMNVEV (reference sequence). The CDR3 DNA is TGTGCCAGCAGTTTGCTATATAAACCCGATACGCAGTATTTT. Amino acid sequence: CASSLLYKPDTQYF.

The J gene is TRBJ2-7, the V gene TRBV12-3 or TRBV12-4, with 10 bases lining up with TRBD1. This CDR3 has 15 amino acids. In DNA, the CDR3 is TGTGCTAGTGGTTTGTACGGACAGGGGGTCGACGAGCAGTACTTC. This gives the protein CASGLYGQGVDEQYF.

The chain uses TRBV10-3 and TRBJ2-1, with 12 bases that match TRBD2. After removal of 0 bases from V and 13 bases from J, the junction contained 4 bases not matched to a gene. CDR3 length: 14 amino acids. CDR1 ENHRY and CDR2 SYGVKD come from the germline V gene. The CDR3 region has the DNA TGTGCCATCAGTGAGTCGACTAGCGGGGGCTACCAGTTCTTC. Translated, it gives CAISESTSGGYQFF.

The table lists this clonotype with a few counts. The V and J genes are TRBV27 and TRBJ1-1; D is uncertain. Deletions cut 6 bases from V and 8 bases from J, with 13 bases between. The germline V gene has CDR1 MNHEY and CDR2 SMNVEV (reference sequence). CDR3 size: 12 residues. The CDR3 bases are TGTGCCAGCAGAGGCCCTCGAGAGGAAGCTTTCTTT. Residues: CASRGPREEAFF.

This chain uses TRBV20-1 with TRBJ1-2; D possibly corresponds to TRBD1 (6 bases). Germline loops: CDR1 DFQATT, CDR2 SNEGSKA (reference sequence). Deletions cut 6 bases from V and 6 bases from J, with 17 bases between. This CDR3 is built from 13 residues. The CDR3 DNA follows: TGCAGTGCGCGGCGGACAGTTGAGGATGGCTACACCTTC. Translated: CSARRTVEDGYTF.

Remarks on this clonotype: Its ends do not fully match the called genes, so a read error is possible. This chain's CDR3 is CASSPQGEATEAFF. CDR3 sequence (DNA): TGCGCCAGCAGCCCCCAGGGGGAGGCCACTGAAGCTTTCTTT. This chain links TRBV7-2 with TRBJ1-1, with 7 bases that match TRBD1. The germline gives CDR1 SGHTA, CDR2 FQGNSA. CDR3 size: 14 residues.

The chain uses TRBV25-1 and TRBJ2-3; D perhaps matches TRBD1 (6 bases). The germline V gene has CDR1 MGHDK and CDR2 SYGVNS. V lost 3 bases, J lost 6 bases, and 13 bases lay in between. This CDR3 region has 14 residues. The CDR3 reads CASSDGTYTDTQYF. For the CDR3, the DNA is TGTGCCAGCAGTGATGGGACATACACTGATACGCAGTATTTT. Full variable domain (outside the CDR3, taken from reference TRBV25-1 and TRBJ2-3): EADIYQTPRYLVIGTGKKITLECSQTMGHDKMYWYQQDPGMELHLIHYSYGVNSTEKGDLSSESTVSRIRTEHFPLTLESARPSHTSQYLCASSDGTYTDTQYFGPGTRLTVL.

The chain combines TRBV13 with TRBJ2-1; 11 bases are a match to TRBD2. CDR1 PRHDT and CDR2 FYEKMQ come from the germline V gene (reference sequence). After removal of 1 base from V and 13 bases from J, the junction contained 3 bases not matched to a gene. The CDR3 extends over 13 amino acids. As DNA, the CDR3 is TGTGCCAGCAGCTTAGTGACTAGCGGGATTCAGTTCTTC. This gives the protein CASSLVTSGIQFF. The full variable domain, completed using reference TRBV13 and TRBJ2-1, is AAGVIQSPRHLIKEKRETATLKCYPIPRHDTVYWYQQGPGQDPQFLISFYEKMQSDKGSIPDRFSAQQFSDYHSELNMSSLELGDSALYFCASSLVTSGIQFFGPGTRLTVL.

For this clonotype: The junction shows a germline mismatch at one end, possibly a read error. The chain employs TRBV2 and TRBJ1-5; D is ambiguous. The V gene's germline CDR1 is SNHLY and CDR2 FYNNEI. The CDR3 contains 14 residues. The CDR3 sequence is CASSEAYSNQPRHF. The CDR3 region has the DNA TGTGCCAGCAGTGAGGCCTATAGCAATCAGCCCCGGCATTTT.

The chain combines TRBV2 with TRBJ1-1; D gene unclear. The CDR3 runs to 13 residues. CDR1 and CDR2 from the germline V gene are SNHLY and FYNNEI. V was pared by 7 bases and J by 8 bases, with 17 bases between. The CDR3 nucleotides are TGTGCCAGCAATACCTATGGGGAAGGCGAAGCTTTCTTT. Residues: CASNTYGEGEAFF.

This clonotype was detected many times. The rearrangement joins TRBV27 to TRBJ2-1; no clear D. The V gene's germline CDR1 is MNHEY and CDR2 SMNVEV (reference sequence). Trimming removed 0 bases at V and 6 bases at J, with 12 bases between. The length of the CDR3 is 15 residues. CDR3 in DNA: TGTGCCAGCAGTTTATCCCGGCAGGATGGCAATGAGCAGTTCTTC. Protein: CASSLSRQDGNEQFF.

The chain joins TRBV7-2 to TRBJ2-5; TRBD2 matches 14 bases. The CDR3 contains 15 residues. CDR1 is SGHTA, CDR2 FQGNSA, per germline. Trimming cost V 1 base and J 7 bases; bases outside gene matches: 2. CDR3 residues: CASSLDGTSGGTQYF. CDR3 coding DNA: TGTGCCAGCAGCTTAGATGGGACTAGCGGGGGGACCCAGTACTTC. Filled out from reference TRBV7-2 and TRBJ2-5, the complete variable domain reads GAGVSQSPSNKVTEKGKDVELRCDPISGHTALYWYRQSLGQGLEFLIYFQGNSAPDKSGLPSDRFSAERTGGSVSTLTIQRTQQEDSAVYLCASSLDGTSGGTQYFGPGTRLLVL.

On this clonotype: With a much larger clone just one base away, this may be a read error. The J gene is TRBJ1-6, the V gene TRBV24-1; tentatively, D is TRBD1 (5 bases). The CDR3 runs to 15 residues. The ends were cut back, 4 bases at V and 9 bases at J, with 15 bases in the middle. Germline V gene data show CDR1 as KGHDR and CDR2 as SFDVKD. The CDR3 coding sequence is TGTGCCACCAGTGAAGAAGGGGTGGGGGGTTCACCCCTCCACTTT. Protein: CATSEEGVGGSPLHF.

The DNA of the CDR3 is TGTGCCAGCAGCTCGAGTTGGCAGACTTTC. This encodes CASSSSWQTF. The chain carries TRBV5-4 and TRBJ2-6, with D hard to call. The CDR3 has 10 amino acids. Trimming pared 3 bases from V and 18 bases from J, leaving 10 bases between. Per germline, CDR1 SGHNT and CDR2 YYREEE (reference sequence).

V usage is TRBV20-1 and J usage is TRBJ2-7, with TRBD2 as a possible D gene (6 bases). CDR3 length: 13 amino acids. V lost 5 bases and J 3 bases, leaving 14 bases between the germline ends. Germline loops: CDR1 DFQATT, CDR2 SNEGSKA (reference sequence). DNA of the CDR3: TGCAGTGCTGGGGGGACTGCCAGCTACGAGCAGTACTTC. It yields the protein CSAGGTASYEQYF.

This chain uses TRBV2 with TRBJ2-1; 9 nucleotides align to TRBD2. V gave up 8 bases and J gave up 4 bases; unmatched junction bases: 9. CDR1 is SNHLY and CDR2 is FYNNEI in the germline V gene. The CDR3 contains 15 residues. CDR3 sequence reads: CASGRATSGYNEQFF. The CDR3 region has the DNA TGTGCCAGCGGTCGAGCGACTAGCGGATACAATGAGCAGTTCTTC.

The sample holds many counts of this clonotype. The CDR3 loop is CASSSDRDSSGNTIYF. For the CDR3, the DNA is TGTGCCAGCAGTTCCGACAGGGACTCCTCTGGAAACACCATATATTTT. The chain is built from TRBV25-1 and TRBJ1-3, with 7 bases aligning to TRBD1. Germline CDR1 reads MGHDK; CDR2 reads SYGVNS. The V gene end was trimmed by 5 bases and the J gene end by 0 bases; junction bases not matched to a gene: 7. The CDR3 spans 16 residues.

The V and J genes are TRBV7-9 and TRBJ1-5; no definite D call. The CDR3 covers 12 residues. The germline V gene encodes CDR1 SEHNR and CDR2 FQNEAQ (reference sequence). The germline V and J ends were trimmed by 0 bases and 8 bases, with 5 bases remaining between them. The CDR3, as DNA: TGTGCCAGCAGCTTAGCAGGTGAGCCCCAGCATTTT. Translating it yields CASSLAGEPQHF.

The V call is TRBV2, the J call TRBJ1-6, with 9 bases fitting TRBD1. V shed 5 bases and J 6 bases; nucleotides not matched to a gene: 11. This CDR3 region has 17 residues. Germline CDR1 is SNHLY and CDR2 is FYNNEI. The CDR3 sequence: CASSPTLGQGPNSPLHF. The DNA for the CDR3 is TGTGCCAGCAGTCCAACCTTGGGACAGGGCCCTAATTCACCCCTCCACTTT.

The chain employs TRBV3-1 and TRBJ2-2; 9 bases are shared with TRBD1. The CDR3 extends over 19 amino acids. J was trimmed by 3 bases and V by 4 bases; bases with no gene match: 15. In germline, CDR1 is LGHDT, CDR2 YNNKEL (reference sequence). CDR3 DNA sequence: TGTGCCAGCAGCCCCCGACAGGGGGTCGACGAGCGGGACACCGGGGAGCTGTTTTTT. Translation: CASSPRQGVDERDTGELFF.

This chain links TRBV30 with TRBJ1-5, with D unclear. This CDR3 contains 15 residues. Germline V gene lookup returns CDR1 GTSNPN and CDR2 SVGIG (reference sequence). Deletions cut 2 bases from V and 1 base from J, with 12 bases between. DNA of the CDR3: TGTGCCTGGAGTCGCGGTTTACTGAGCAATCAGCCCCAGCATTTT. Translated: CAWSRGLLSNQPQHF.

Of note for this clonotype: A much larger clone lies a single base off, so this may be a read error. The chain is built from TRBV12-3 or TRBV12-4 and TRBJ2-6; possible D gene TRBD2, 5 bases. The CDR3 length is 15 residues. The CDR3 loop reads CASRPPGSGVNVLTF. DNA of the CDR3: TGTGCCAGCAGACCCCCGGGGTCTGGGGTCAACGTCCTGACTTTC.